These T cell receptor beta chains were read from a single sample in a study of response to subunit inactivated influenza vaccine. A single record per CDR3 protein comes from TCRdb applying MiXCR to the RT-PCR reads. The sample gives around 570,000 distinct CDR3 sequences, roughly 12% of which show up once; approximately 11% is in the top ten. The data were also submitted as part of a second study, on T cells expressing NK-cell markers.

The material sequenced was PBMCs from blood, taken on the day of vaccination. The receptors shown here come from a man in his forties or fifties who received an inactivated influenza vaccine. Each CDR3 is given with its conserved first and last residue.

>TRBJ2-5|TRBV21-1
CASSKDRALTQYF
>TRBJ2-1|TRBV14
CASSQGTGGPLSSYNEQFF
>TRBJ1-5|TRBV20-1
CSATRQGFSFQPQHF
>TRBJ1-5|TRBV12-3/TRBV12-4
CASSPRLANQPQHF
>TRBJ2-3|TRBV20-1
CSARIPGVTDTQYF
>TRBJ2-5|TRBV7-3
CASSPETGQSETQYF
>TRBJ2-7|TRBV10-3
CAISPSDRMDYEQYF
>TRBJ2-7|TRBV10-3
CAISPSYEQYF
>TRBJ2-3|TRBV4-1
CASSQEAPGLAGGWQYF
>TRBJ2-5|TRBV5-1
CASSWAPTGHQETQYF
>TRBJ2-2|TRBV12-3/TRBV12-4
CASSFRATGELFF
>TRBJ2-5|TRBV7-7
CASSRGLADEETQYF
>TRBJ2-4|TRBV5-1
CASSLEAEAAGNIQYF
>TRBJ2-1|TRBV3-1
CASSSGTGYSRVQFF
>TRBJ2-1|TRBV4-2
CASSQVGGLAGAYNEQFF
>TRBJ2-2|TRBV20-1
CSARASGGTNTGELFF
>TRBJ2-7|TRBV18
CASSPTSGIGVRHEQYF
>TRBJ2-7|TRBV7-9
CASSGGLADEQYF
>TRBJ2-3|TRBV20-1
CSAPGDRPGLAGGLTDTQYF
>TRBJ2-7|TRBV4-1
CASSQPGTGNREQYF
>TRBJ2-7|TRBV6-1
CASSEAGPVYEQYF
>TRBJ2-6|TRBV12-3/TRBV12-4
CASSLVRSGANVLTF